This entry describes one T cell receptor beta chain. This entry comes from a study of blood T cell repertoires in COVID-19. For the study at large: Samples of COVID-19 (acute and convalescent) were obtained from the United States, Italy and Spain.

Germline V gene lookup returns CDR1 MGHRA and CDR2 YSYEKL. V lost 4 bases and J lost 1, with 16 bases in between. This CDR3 has 16 residues. The protocol was immunoSEQ multiplex PCR, while the TCRdb copy is restricted to in-frame clones and leaves out a portion. The table includes fewer than 200,000 clones, approximately 85% detected once. The origin of this receptor is a man in his sixties who had recovered from COVID-19. V gene TRBV4-1 combines with J gene TRBJ1-1; D is perhaps TRBD1 (6 bases). The sequencing sample was made of peripheral blood. CDR3 in amino acids: CASSPRYGQSNTEAFF. In DNA form, the CDR3 reads TGCGCCAGCAGCCCTAGATATGGACAGTCGAACACTGAAGCTTTCTTT.